One sample yielded the 20 T cell receptor beta chains listed below, sequenced in a study of blood T cell repertoires in COVID-19. Only in-frame clones appear in the TCRdb table, and some are missing; sequencing was by immunoSEQ multiplex PCR. The sample gives 270,000 or so clones, around 90% of which show up once; about 2.1% is in the top ten. Sequences were obtained from peripheral blood. The receptors were gathered from a woman in her sixties or seventies with COVID-19, enrolled during active disease.

The genes are TRBV5-6 and TRBJ2-5, with D tentatively TRBD2 (7 bases). The CDR3 has 17 amino acids. V was shortened by 1 base and J by 1 base, with 17 bases between the two germline ends. Germline CDR1 and CDR2: SGHDT and YYEEEE. The CDR3 sequence: CASSLRVGGGFQETQYF. The CDR3 bases are TGTGCCAGCAGCTTGAGGGTCGGCGGGGGCTTCCAAGAGACCCAGTACTTC.

The CDR3 nucleotides read TGTGCCAGCAGCCCCCTGGCTTTTGAGGCCGGGGAGCTGTTTTTT. It encodes CASSPLAFEAGELFF. The chain couples TRBV7-2 to TRBJ2-2; no firm D call. V was clipped by 5 bases and J by 6 bases, with 16 bases between them. Germline V gene sequence: CDR1 SGHTA, CDR2 FQGNSA. The CDR3 runs to 15 residues.

With respect to this clone: This clone may be a read error of a much larger clone one base away. Other DNA variants within this sample encode the same CDR3. The chain has TRBV7-7 and TRBJ2-7; TRBD1 matches 9 bases. Per the germline V gene, CDR1 is SSHAT and CDR2 is FNYEAQ (reference sequence). Germline trimming cut 5 bases from V and 3 bases from J; bases unmatched to any gene: 2. This CDR3 contains 13 residues. CDR3: CASSPGQGYEQYF. In nucleotides, the CDR3 is TGTGCCAGCAGCCCGGGACAGGGCTACGAGCAGTACTTC.

The chain employs TRBV19 and TRBJ1-4; 7 bases agree with TRBD1. Germline values: CDR1 LNHDA, CDR2 SQIVND (reference sequence). With 10 bases clipped from V and 0 bases from J, the junction kept 8 bases outside the gene matches. This CDR3 is built from 15 residues. The CDR3 DNA sequence: TGTGCCACCAAAGACAGGGTTGCAACTAATGAAAAACTGTTTTTT. Translated, it gives CATKDRVATNEKLFF.

This clone was counted a single time. The rearrangement joins TRBV7-8 to TRBJ2-5; TRBD2 matches at 9 bases. Germline CDR1 is SGHVS and CDR2 is FQNEAQ. This CDR3 region has 16 residues. The ends lost 2 bases at V and 2 bases at J; junction bases unmatched: 6. The CDR3 loop reads CASSLRRLAGQETQYF. The CDR3 coding sequence is TGTGCCAGCAGCTTAAGACGGCTAGCGGGGCAAGAGACCCAGTACTTC.

The CDR3 loop is CSVAPEQDTEAFF. The CDR3 DNA reads TGCAGCGTTGCCCCGGAACAGGACACTGAAGCTTTCTTT. The rearrangement links TRBV29-1 to TRBJ1-1; perhaps TRBD1 as D (5 bases). Germline CDR1 reads SQVTM; CDR2 reads ANQGSEA. The length of the CDR3 is 13 residues. Trimming took 4 bases from V and 3 from J, leaving 12 bases between them.

This sequence joins TRBV4-2 and TRBJ1-4; D is undetermined. V was trimmed by 0 bases and J by 7 bases, leaving 24 bases between them. CDR1 is LGHNA and CDR2 is YNFKEQ in the germline V gene. The CDR3 is 19 amino acids. CDR3 nucleotide sequence: TGTGCCAGCAGCCAAGATCTCGAATGGACTCCACGTCGGCGTGAAAAACTGTTTTTT. Amino acid sequence: CASSQDLEWTPRRREKLFF.

V usage is TRBV4-1 and J usage is TRBJ2-7, with 7 bases identical to TRBD1. Germline values: CDR1 MGHRA, CDR2 YSYEKL. The CDR3 sequence is 16 residues long. J lost 5 bases, V lost 3 bases, and 13 bases had no gene match. The CDR3 here is CASSHLQGSGPHEQYF. The CDR3, as DNA: TGCGCCAGCAGCCACCTACAGGGGTCGGGTCCCCACGAGCAGTACTTC.

This clone occurred once. The chain couples TRBV5-1 to TRBJ1-5; D unclear. CDR3 length: 15 amino acids. V was shortened by 2 bases and J by 0 bases, with 9 bases between the two germline ends. Per germline, CDR1 SGHRS and CDR2 YFSETQ. Here the CDR3 reads CASSFGGDSNQPQHF. The CDR3 bases are TGCGCCAGCAGCTTCGGAGGAGATAGCAATCAGCCCCAGCATTTT.

This sequence joins TRBV7-9 and TRBJ1-2, with 7 nucleotides matching TRBD1. V lost 5 bases and J lost 8; bases outside the gene matches: 11. The V gene's germline CDR1 is SEHNR and CDR2 FQNEAQ (reference sequence). This CDR3 contains 14 residues. The CDR3 loop is CASSSGTAGRGYTF. CDR3 nucleotide sequence: TGTGCCAGCAGCAGTGGGACAGCAGGTCGGGGCTACACCTTC. Full variable domain (outside the CDR3, taken from reference TRBV7-9 and TRBJ1-2): DTGVSQNPRHKITKRGQNVTFRCDPISEHNRLYWYRQTLGQGPEFLTYFQNEAQLEKSRLLSDRFSAERPKGSFSTLEIQRTEQGDSAMYLCASSSGTAGRGYTFGSGTRLTVV.

The CDR3 reads CATTPMEMGLYSNQPQHF. CDR3 DNA: TGTGCCACCACCCCAATGGAAATGGGGCTATATAGCAATCAGCCCCAGCATTTT. V gene TRBV6-2 or TRBV6-3 combines with J gene TRBJ1-5, with D possibly TRBD1 on 5 matching bases. V was trimmed by 10 bases and J by 0 bases, leaving 25 bases between them. In germline, CDR1 is MNHEY, CDR2 SVGEGT. The CDR3 has 18 residues.

With regard to this clone: Other DNA sequences from this sample encode an identical CDR3 as well. The chain couples TRBV19 to TRBJ2-2, with 7 nucleotides matching TRBD1. The germline gives CDR1 LNHDA, CDR2 SQIVND (reference sequence). Trimming at V came to 3 bases and at J to 5 bases, leaving 6 bases not matched to a gene. This CDR3 has 15 amino acids. CDR3 amino acids: CASSIDRVGTGELFF. In nucleotides, the CDR3 is TGTGCCAGTAGTATCGACAGGGTTGGAACCGGGGAGCTGTTTTTT.

This clone was recorded a few times. V and J are TRBV6-2 or TRBV6-3 and TRBJ1-6, with 11 bases fitting TRBD1. Germline V gene sequence: CDR1 MNHEY, CDR2 SVGEGT. This CDR3 region has 14 residues. V shed 6 bases, J shed 6 bases, and the junction held 1 base outside the gene matches. In DNA form, the CDR3 reads TGTGCCAGCAGCGGACAGGGGGCTAATTCACCCCTCCACTTT. Its translation: CASSGQGANSPLHF.

This rearrangement joins TRBV5-1 to TRBJ1-3; D unresolved. Germline V gives CDR1 SGHRS, CDR2 YFSETQ. This CDR3 contains 15 residues. Trimming pared 4 bases from V and 2 bases from J, leaving 13 bases between. CDR3 residues: CASSPEGSTGNTIYF. CDR3 nucleotides: TGCGCCAGCAGCCCGGAGGGCAGTACTGGAAACACCATATATTTT.

The chain links TRBV11-2 to TRBJ1-1; D is uncertain. The CDR3 totals 13 residues. The germline V and J ends were trimmed by 7 bases and 5 bases, with 14 bases remaining between them. Germline V gene data show CDR1 as SGHAT and CDR2 as FQNNGV. The DNA of the CDR3 is TGTGCCAGCACCCCTTTAGAGGGTACTGAAGCTTTCTTT. Encoded protein: CASTPLEGTEAFF.

Here the CDR3 reads CASSQAGQSTNEKLFF. CDR3 nucleotides: TGCGCCAGCAGCCAGGCGGGACAGTCAACTAATGAAAAACTGTTTTTT. This sequence joins TRBV4-1 and TRBJ1-4, with 7 bases aligning to TRBD1. The CDR3 spans 16 residues. J was trimmed by 0 bases and V by 3 bases; bases with no gene match: 4. Germline lookup yields CDR1 MGHRA and CDR2 YSYEKL.

J is TRBJ2-5 and V is TRBV2, with TRBD2 matching 16 bases. Germline CDR1 reads SNHLY; CDR2 reads FYNNEI. The trim removed 3 bases at V and 5 bases at J, leaving 3 bases unmatched. The CDR3 totals 16 residues. The CDR3 region has the DNA TGTGCCAGCAGTGAGGGACTAGCGGGGGGGCGGGAGACCCAGTACTTC. Amino acid sequence: CASSEGLAGGRETQYF. The full variable domain, with the rest looked up from reference TRBV2 and TRBJ2-5, is EPEVTQTPSHQVTQMGQEVILRCVPISNHLYFYWYRQILGQKVEFLVSFYNNEISEKSEIFDDQFSVERPDGSNFTLKIRSTKLEDSAMYFCASSEGLAGGRETQYFGPGTRLLVL.

The chain recombines TRBV25-1 with TRBJ2-3; D possibly corresponds to TRBD2 (6 bases). V was shortened by 2 bases and J by 0 bases, with 12 bases between the two germline ends. CDR3 length equals 16 residues. Germline values: CDR1 MGHDK, CDR2 SYGVNS. CDR3 region: CASSEDGTPSTDTQYF. As DNA, the CDR3 is TGTGCCAGCAGTGAAGACGGGACTCCTAGCACAGATACGCAGTATTTT.

The chain employs TRBV7-2 and TRBJ2-5, with 8 bases matching TRBD2. J gave up 5 bases and V 5 bases, and 7 bases lay outside the gene matches. From germline, CDR1 is SGHTA and CDR2 FQGNSA. The CDR3 is 14 residues long. This CDR3 is CASSPGLAEETQYF. The CDR3 DNA reads TGTGCCAGCAGCCCAGGACTAGCCGAGGAGACCCAGTACTTC.

The genes are TRBV6-6 and TRBJ1-3; TRBD1 agrees at 7 bases. The V and J ends lost 2 bases and 1 base, in that order; junction bases with no gene match: 2. The CDR3 spans 15 residues. The germline V gene encodes CDR1 MNHNY and CDR2 SVGAGI (reference sequence). The CDR3 is CASSYDRVSGNTIYF. CDR3 nucleotide sequence: TGTGCCAGCAGTTACGACAGGGTATCTGGAAACACCATATATTTT.